These 9 T cell receptor beta chains were all obtained from the same sample, sequenced in a study of blood T cell repertoires in COVID-19. Clones were read by immunoSEQ multiplex PCR, and TCRdb kept only the in-frame ones, dropping some. The table has some 180,000 clones, 82% seen once. The specimen was peripheral blood. The receptors derive from a woman aged 55-75 years with COVID-19, enrolled during active disease.

This clone was recorded a few times. The chain uses TRBV6-2 or TRBV6-3 and TRBJ2-5, with TRBD1 identical over 11 bases. Trimming cost V 0 bases and J 4 bases; bases outside gene matches: 7. This CDR3 is 17 amino acids long. CDR1 is MNHEY, CDR2 SVGEGT, per germline. The CDR3 DNA reads TGTGCCAGCAGTTACTCCCTCCCCGGGACAGGGGGAGAGACCCAGTACTTC. It specifies CASSYSLPGTGGETQYF.

The chain has TRBV29-1 and TRBJ1-5; possibly TRBD1 for D (6 bases). The CDR3 spans 13 residues. Germline CDR1 SQVTM, CDR2 ANQGSEA. The V end was cut by 4 bases, the J end by 7 bases, with 14 bases between. The CDR3 DNA reads as TGCAGCGTTGGAGGGGGGGGAGGACAGCCCCAGCATTTT. Amino acid sequence: CSVGGGGGQPQHF. Full variable domain (remainder filled in from reference TRBV29-1 and TRBJ1-5): SAVISQKPSRDICQRGTSLTIQCQVDSQVTMMFWYRQQPGQSLTLIATANQGSEATYESGFVIDKFPISRPNLTFSTLTVSNMSPEDSSIYLCSVGGGGGQPQHFGDGTRLSIL.

The CDR3, as DNA: TGTGCCAGCAGCCGCGGGGGGACAGAGGGATACGAGCAGTACGTC. Translation: CASSRGGTEGYEQYV. The chain couples TRBV7-9 to TRBJ2-7; the D gene is possibly TRBD2 (8 bases). Germline V gives CDR1 SEHNR, CDR2 FQNEAQ (reference sequence). Between the trimmed V and J ends, which lost 5 bases and 4 bases, there was a span of 18 bases. This CDR3 has 15 amino acids.

V gene TRBV4-2 combines with J gene TRBJ2-3; 8 nucleotides agree with TRBD2. The germline V gene encodes CDR1 LGHNA and CDR2 YNFKEQ. The J segment lost 0 bases and the V segment lost 0 bases, leaving 14 bases of the junction unmatched. This CDR3 spans 20 amino acids. Here the CDR3 DNA reads TGTGCCAGCAGCCAAGAGGAAGCGGGCGGGGGGCTGTCTAGCACAGATACGCAGTATTTT. It codes for CASSQEEAGGGLSSTDTQYF.

The chain joins TRBV5-4 to TRBJ2-1, with TRBD2 matching 7 bases. After removal of 0 bases from V and 2 bases from J, the junction contained 5 bases not matched to a gene. Germline values: CDR1 SGHNT, CDR2 YYREEE (reference sequence). The CDR3 is made up of 16 amino acids. CDR3 amino acids: CASSLDLAVAYNEQFF. The CDR3 bases are TGTGCCAGCAGCTTGGATCTAGCGGTGGCCTACAATGAGCAGTTCTTC.

V is TRBV14 and J is TRBJ1-4; 10 bases are shared with TRBD1. Germline CDR1 and CDR2: SGHDN and FVKESK. V lost 3 bases, J lost 5 bases, and 6 bases stayed unmatched. The CDR3 is made up of 16 amino acids. CDR3 residues: CASSQTGGVRNEKLFF. The CDR3 DNA is TGTGCCAGCAGCCAGACAGGGGGCGTTCGGAATGAAAAACTGTTTTTT.

The chain couples TRBV27 to TRBJ2-7; 14 nucleotides agree with TRBD2. Germline V lookup: CDR1 MNHEY, CDR2 SMNVEV (reference sequence). The V gene end was trimmed by 8 bases and the J gene end by 5 bases; junction bases not matched to a gene: 8. The CDR3 spans 15 residues. Here the CDR3 DNA reads TGTGCCAGCTGGGGACTAGCGGGAGAATCCCACGAGCAGTACTTC. It encodes CASWGLAGESHEQYF.

A few counts support this clone. The rearrangement joins TRBV5-4 to TRBJ2-7; 8 bases align to TRBD2. The length of the CDR3 is 15 residues. Germline loops: CDR1 SGHNT, CDR2 YYREEE (reference sequence). V shed 4 bases and J 4 bases; nucleotides not matched to a gene: 10. This chain's CDR3 is CASSRGGTQAYEQYF. CDR3 in DNA: TGTGCCAGCAGCCGGGGGGGGACCCAGGCTTACGAGCAGTACTTC.

This clone has just a few counts. The chain recombines TRBV10-3 with TRBJ1-5; a possible D gene is TRBD1 (6 bases). Trimming took off 3 bases at V and 7 bases at J, with 16 bases between the two ends. The germline V gene has CDR1 ENHRY and CDR2 SYGVKD. This CDR3 spans 15 amino acids. The CDR3 loop is CAISDVGGLRQPQHF. In DNA form, the CDR3 reads TGTGCCATCAGTGATGTCGGGGGGCTGCGGCAGCCCCAGCATTTT.